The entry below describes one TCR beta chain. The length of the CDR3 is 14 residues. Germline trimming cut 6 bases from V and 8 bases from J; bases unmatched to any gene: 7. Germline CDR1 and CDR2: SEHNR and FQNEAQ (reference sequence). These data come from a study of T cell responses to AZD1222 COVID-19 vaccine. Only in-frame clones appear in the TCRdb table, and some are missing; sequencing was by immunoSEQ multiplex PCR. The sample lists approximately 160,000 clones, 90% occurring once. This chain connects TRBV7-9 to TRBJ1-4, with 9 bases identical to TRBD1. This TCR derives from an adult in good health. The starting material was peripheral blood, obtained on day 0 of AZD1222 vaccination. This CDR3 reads CASSYRGPGEKLFF. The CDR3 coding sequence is TGTGCCAGCAGTTACAGGGGGCCGGGAGAAAAACTGTTTTTT.